This T cell receptor (beta chain) is drawn from a study of chronic HIV infection and antiretroviral therapy. The germline V gene has CDR1 SQVTM and CDR2 ANQGSEA. The CDR3 totals 13 residues. V lost 2 bases and J 4 bases, leaving 11 bases between the germline ends. One entry per CDR3 protein, called by TCRdb with MiXCR from the 5' RACE reads. This sample yields some 38,000 distinct CDR3 sequences, of which more than 8% are seen a single time; around 3% belongs to the top ten. The sequence was collected from an adult who had HIV and had not received antiretroviral therapy, or was an uninfected healthy control (not recorded which). Material: peripheral blood. The V and J genes are TRBV29-1 and TRBJ1-1; D perhaps matches TRBD1 (5 bases). The CDR3 region is CSVESLGGTEAFF. The CDR3, as DNA: TGCAGCGTTGAAAGTCTGGGGGGCACTGAAGCTTTCTTT.